A single TCR beta chain is shown here with its context. Its antigen is not identified. V was cut by 2 bases and J by 8 bases, with 9 bases left in between. In germline, CDR1 is MNHEY, CDR2 SVGAGI. This CDR3 comprises 13 residues. These data originate in a study of T cell responses to AZD1222 COVID-19 vaccine. Study conclusions and caveats: Elevations in Spike-specific TCR breadth and depth followed administration of two AZD1222 doses.

Using immunoSEQ multiplex PCR, the repertoire was profiled, and TCRdb retains in-frame clones only, with some absent. The table lists fewer than 100,000 clones, approximately 84% of them singletons, with around 14% in the top ten. The TCR comes from an adult who received the AZD1222 COVID-19 vaccine. This sequence joins TRBV6-5 and TRBJ1-4; TRBD1 might be the D (5 bases). This material consisted of peripheral blood, taken 28 days after the second AZD1222 dose. The CDR3 here is CASSYTGSEKLFF. In DNA form, the CDR3 reads TGTGCCAGCAGTTACACAGGTTCCGAAAAACTGTTTTTT.